One and the same sample provided the 22 T cell receptor beta chains below, sequenced in a study of response to subunit inactivated influenza vaccine. TCRdb fed the RT-PCR reads into MiXCR, producing one record per CDR3 protein. Here the sample spans more than 700,000 distinct CDR3 sequences, 20% to 25% being singletons. This specimen consisted of PBMCs from blood, obtained more than 4 days after vaccination. The source is a man between 45 and 60 years old who received an inactivated influenza vaccine.

The table lists this clonotype with a few counts. This chain connects TRBV5-1 to TRBJ1-6; TRBD1 is a possible D gene (6 bases). Germline lookup yields CDR1 SGHRS and CDR2 YFSETQ. Trimming shortened V by 0 bases and J by 8 bases, and 9 bases separated the two germline ends. The CDR3 totals 14 residues. The CDR3 region has the DNA TGCGCCAGCAGCTTGGGCAGGGGTGATTCACCCCTCCACTTT. Amino acids: CASSLGRGDSPLHF.

The chain carries TRBV27 and TRBJ2-1, with TRBD2 identical over 10 bases. The CDR3 is made up of 15 amino acids. Losses at the gene ends were 6 bases for V and 4 bases for J; bases not matched to a gene: 6. Germline assignment: CDR1 MNHEY and CDR2 SMNVEV (reference sequence). The CDR3 loop is CASSPGLAKYNEQFF. CDR3 DNA sequence: TGTGCCAGCAGCCCGGGACTAGCGAAATACAATGAGCAGTTCTTC.

The CDR3 coding sequence is TGTGCCAGCAGCCAAGTGACAGCCCTCTCTGGAAACACCATATATTTT. Translated, it gives CASSQVTALSGNTIYF. The chain has TRBV4-2 and TRBJ1-3; the D gene is possibly TRBD1 (5 bases). V was trimmed by 1 base and J by 0 bases, leaving 10 bases between them. This CDR3 has 16 residues. The germline V gene encodes CDR1 LGHNA and CDR2 YNFKEQ.

This clonotype was detected only a few times. This chain links TRBV6-2 or TRBV6-3 with TRBJ1-5, with D tentatively TRBD1 (6 bases). V was trimmed by 5 bases and J by 2 bases, leaving 10 bases between them. This CDR3 region has 14 residues. Per the germline V gene, CDR1 is MNHEY and CDR2 is SVGEGT. The CDR3 reads CASSRDRRNQPQHF. The CDR3, as DNA: TGTGCCAGCAGTCGCGACAGGCGCAATCAGCCCCAGCATTTT.

This clonotype was observed once. The rearrangement links TRBV6-2 or TRBV6-3 to TRBJ2-6, with D unresolved. The CDR3 totals 15 residues. Per germline, CDR1 MNHEY and CDR2 SVGEGT. V was trimmed by 0 bases and J by 3 bases, leaving 6 bases between them. The CDR3 DNA reads as TGTGCCAGCAGTTACTCGTGGGTTGGGGCCAACGTCCTGACTTTC. This translates into CASSYSWVGANVLTF.

The chain carries TRBV4-2 and TRBJ2-5; 11 nucleotides match TRBD2. With V trimmed by 4 bases and J by 5 bases, 9 bases remained unmatched. CDR1 LGHNA and CDR2 YNFKEQ come from the germline V gene. This CDR3 region has 16 residues. The CDR3 DNA sequence: TGTGCCAGCAGCCGGGGGCTAGCGGGAGGAGGGGAGACCCAGTACTTC. Its protein product is CASSRGLAGGGETQYF.

This clonotype was detected only a few times. The chain joins TRBV12-3 or TRBV12-4 to TRBJ1-1; tentatively, D is TRBD1 (5 bases). Trimming took 6 bases from V and 1 from J, leaving 12 bases between them. The CDR3 sequence is 14 residues long. The CDR3 sequence is CASRAGPRNTEAFF. CDR3 in DNA: TGTGCCAGCAGAGCGGGACCGAGGAACACTGAAGCTTTCTTT.

This chain joins TRBV6-2 or TRBV6-3 and TRBJ2-2; D call uncertain. The V and J ends lost 10 bases and 0 bases respectively, with 9 bases between them. CDR1 is MNHEY, CDR2 SVGEGT, per germline. The CDR3 length is 13 residues. The CDR3 reads CATVAPNTGELFF. For the CDR3, the DNA is TGTGCCACCGTCGCGCCGAACACCGGGGAGCTGTTTTTT.

There are a few counts of this clonotype. This chain joins TRBV5-1 and TRBJ2-3; 13 bases match TRBD2. V shed 4 bases and J 4 bases; nucleotides not matched to a gene: 3. The CDR3 runs to 15 residues. Per germline, CDR1 SGHRS and CDR2 YFSETQ. DNA for the CDR3: TGCGCCAGCAGCGGGGGACTAGCGGGGTCAGATACGCAGTATTTT. This sequence encodes CASSGGLAGSDTQYF.

The CDR3 spells CASSFATSGIYNEQFF. The CDR3 coding sequence is TGTGCCAGCAGTTTTGCGACTAGCGGGATTTACAATGAGCAGTTCTTC. The rearrangement uses TRBV6-2 or TRBV6-3 and TRBJ2-1, with 11 bases matching TRBD2. The CDR3 runs 16 residues. Germline assignment: CDR1 MNHEY and CDR2 SVGEGT. The V gene end was trimmed by 4 bases and the J gene end by 4 bases; junction bases not matched to a gene: 6.

This clonotype showed up many times. The CDR3 loop is CSARNHPEQFF. Written as DNA, the CDR3 is TGCAGTGCTAGAAACCATCCCGAGCAGTTCTTC. The chain is built from TRBV20-1 and TRBJ2-1, with no clear D. The CDR3 is 11 residues long. V was clipped by 2 bases and J by 10 bases, with 9 bases between them. The germline CDR1 and CDR2 sequences are DFQATT and SNEGSKA (reference sequence).

V and J are TRBV7-9 and TRBJ2-7; D perhaps matches TRBD1 (5 bases). Trimming pared 3 bases from V and 2 bases from J, leaving 14 bases between. Per germline, CDR1 SEHNR and CDR2 FQNEAQ (reference sequence). The CDR3 runs to 15 residues. Written as DNA, the CDR3 is TGTGCCAGCAGCTTGGGGCATAGGGCCCCCTACGAGCAGTACTTC. Residues: CASSLGHRAPYEQYF.

This clonotype turned up a few times. The chain uses TRBV7-8 and TRBJ2-3; maybe TRBD1 (6 bases). In germline, CDR1 is SGHVS, CDR2 FQNEAQ. The CDR3 spans 13 residues. V gave up 5 bases and J gave up 2 bases, with 8 bases separating them. The CDR3 loop reads CASSDRLTDTQYF. CDR3 sequence (DNA): TGTGCCAGCAGCGACAGGCTCACAGATACGCAGTATTTT.

J is TRBJ2-7 and V is TRBV5-1; 7 bases align to TRBD1. The CDR3 is made up of 16 amino acids. The ends lost 3 bases at V and 3 bases at J; junction bases unmatched: 12. The germline V gene encodes CDR1 SGHRS and CDR2 YFSETQ. In nucleotides, the CDR3 is TGCGCCAGCAGCTCACGCCCTATCCGGGACAGCTACGAGCAGTACTTC. Residues: CASSSRPIRDSYEQYF.

This clonotype was counted a few times. The rearrangement joins TRBV5-1 to TRBJ2-7; 9 bases match TRBD1. CDR1 SGHRS and CDR2 YFSETQ come from the germline V gene. The CDR3 length is 14 residues. V gave up 4 bases and J gave up 5 bases; unmatched junction bases: 7. The chain's CDR3 is CASSLRQGGDEQYF. CDR3 nucleotide sequence: TGCGCCAGCAGCCTCCGACAGGGGGGAGACGAGCAGTACTTC.

The chain couples TRBV12-3 or TRBV12-4 to TRBJ2-1, with 12 bases aligning to TRBD2. CDR3 length: 15 amino acids. Losses at the gene ends were 5 bases for V and 8 bases for J; bases not matched to a gene: 7. CDR3: CASSVPSGRAHEQFF. Here the CDR3 DNA reads TGTGCCAGCAGTGTCCCTAGCGGGAGGGCGCATGAGCAGTTCTTC.

This chain connects TRBV29-1 to TRBJ2-4, with D perhaps being TRBD1 or TRBD2 (5 bases each). Trimming left V 8 bases short and J 6 bases short, with 14 bases between. Looked up from germline, CDR1 is SQVTM and CDR2 is ANQGSEA. The CDR3 length is 12 residues. CDR3 DNA sequence: TGCAGCATGAGTGCAGGGAGAAACATTCAGTACTTC. It translates to CSMSAGRNIQYF.

This clonotype has a count of ten or more. The V gene is TRBV20-1, the J gene TRBJ1-3; D ambiguous. Germline V gene sequence: CDR1 DFQATT, CDR2 SNEGSKA (reference sequence). This CDR3 region has 11 residues. The V gene lost 2 bases and the J gene lost 3 bases, with 2 bases spanning the gap. As DNA, the CDR3 is TGCAGTGCTAGATATGGAAACACCATATATTTT. Translating gives CSARYGNTIYF.

CDR3 DNA sequence: TGCGCCACGTCGGACCTCGCCACCGGGGAGCTGTTTTTT. Translating it yields CATSDLATGELFF. The V call is TRBV5-1, the J call TRBJ2-2; D gene unclear. Between the trimmed V and J ends, which lost 9 bases and 4 bases, there was a span of 13 bases. The CDR3 contains 13 residues. Germline loops: CDR1 SGHRS, CDR2 YFSETQ.

The chain joins TRBV11-2 to TRBJ2-5, with D uncertain. The CDR3 contains 17 residues. Trimming cost V 8 bases and J 3 bases, with 25 bases left between them. Germline V gene data show CDR1 as SGHAT and CDR2 as FQNNGV. The CDR3 DNA reads TGTGCCAGCCATTGCGCGCTGCTTCTATTACACAAAGAGACCCAGTACTTC. As protein: CASHCALLLLHKETQYF.

The chain is built from TRBV7-9 and TRBJ2-7; 8 bases agree with TRBD2. Germline V gene data show CDR1 as SEHNR and CDR2 as FQNEAQ (reference sequence). CDR3 length: 13 amino acids. With 1 base clipped from V and 9 bases from J, the junction kept 5 bases outside the gene matches. CDR3 residues: CASSLELGLAQYF. The CDR3 coding sequence is TGTGCCAGCAGCTTAGAATTAGGACTAGCGCAGTACTTC. Full variable domain (missing parts from reference TRBV7-9 and TRBJ2-7): DTGVSQNPRHKITKRGQNVTFRCDPISEHNRLYWYRQTLGQGPEFLTYFQNEAQLEKSRLLSDRFSAERPKGSFSTLEIQRTEQGDSAMYLCASSLELGLAQYFGPGTRLTVT.

The rearrangement links TRBV7-6 to TRBJ2-5; 7 positions agree with TRBD2. J gave up 2 bases and V 2 bases, and 8 bases lay outside the gene matches. The germline gives CDR1 SGHVS, CDR2 FNYEAQ. This CDR3 comprises 16 residues. The CDR3 spells CASSLRRGSSQETQYF. CDR3 coding DNA: TGTGCCAGCAGCTTACGGCGCGGGAGTTCACAAGAGACCCAGTACTTC.